This T cell receptor beta chain was sequenced for a study of T cell responses to AZD1222 COVID-19 vaccine. Looking at the study overall: Second-dose timings of about 4 or about 12 weeks were pooled.

Findings and caveats of the study: There were vaccine-associated CD4 TCRs across spike, dominant at 160-218 and 743-854.

Trimming stripped 0 bases from V and 12 bases from J, with 9 bases between. Germline loops: CDR1 SGDLS, CDR2 YYNGEE. The CDR3 has 11 amino acids. Details on this clone: Its antigen is unknown.

Here immunoSEQ multiplex PCR was the method, and the copy in TCRdb shows in-frame clones only, minus some. The table has about 50,000 clones, about 87% seen once. The TCR sequence derives from an adult in good health. Source: peripheral blood, taken on day 0 of AZD1222 vaccination. This chain uses TRBV9 with TRBJ1-2, with D possibly TRBD1 on 5 matching bases. The CDR3 DNA reads TGTGCCAGCAGCGTAGGGGGCCACCACACCTTC. Encoded protein: CASSVGGHHTF. Based on the CDR3 plus reference TRBV9 and TRBJ1-2, the full variable domain is DSGVTQTPKHLITATGQRVTLRCSPRSGDLSVYWYQQSLDQGLQFLIQYYNGEERAKGNILERFSAQQFPDLHSELNLSSLELGDSALYFCASSVGGHHTFGSGTRLTVV.